This TCR beta chain was profiled in a study of T cell responses to AZD1222 COVID-19 vaccine. Details on this clone: Its antigen is not identified.

Sequencing was performed with immunoSEQ multiplex PCR; in TCRdb, only in-frame clones are kept and a portion is missing. The sample has about 110,000 clones, roughly 89% seen once. Second-dose recipients at about 4 or about 12 weeks were treated as one pooled group. Germline assignment: CDR1 SGHRS and CDR2 YFSETQ. The CDR3 covers 22 residues. Trimming took off 5 bases at V and 2 bases at J, with 36 bases between the two ends. Findings of the study overall: Baseline seropositivity characterized only a handful of AZD1222 recipients. Among the donors, most were white British and more were female, and clonal diversity was possibly underestimated.

This TCR derives from an adult who received the AZD1222 COVID-19 vaccine. The chain combines TRBV5-1 with TRBJ2-3; D may be TRBD1 or TRBD2 (9 bases each). The material was peripheral blood, obtained 28 days after the second AZD1222 dose. DNA for the CDR3: TGCGCCAGCAGAAGCCGAATTCCGGGACAGGGCACTCTAGCGGGGATCACAGATACGCAGTATTTT. This encodes CASRSRIPGQGTLAGITDTQYF.